The T cell receptor beta chain described here comes from a study of Ad26.COV2.S vaccination and SARS-CoV-2 variants (dated by TCRdb to the early 2020s). Background on the whole study: Donors in the vaccine arm were drawn from COV1001, a multicentre, randomized, double-blind, placebo-controlled phase I-IIa trial testing Ad26.COV2.S in healthy adults. Dosing of Ad26.COV2.S was intramuscular, at either 5x10^10 or 1x10^11 viral particles, delivered as one shot or as two shots spaced 56 days apart. The specificity and breadth of SARS-CoV-2-reactive T cell receptors after Ad26.COV2.S vaccination were assessed by TCRbeta repertoire sequencing. A total of around 32 samples were included in the TCR-sequenced set, comprising some 20 Ad26.COV2.S vaccine recipients, 5 placebo recipients and 8 SARS-CoV-2 convalescent individuals. Trial participants were randomized into five groups of five: low-dose or high-dose Ad26.COV2.S given once or twice, or placebo on both occasions. Blinding of investigators to trial group allocation was maintained during experiments and outcome assessment. Results and caveats for the whole study, not just this receptor: Comparable non-spike TCR breadth was observed between vaccine and placebo recipients, consistent with only spike being contained in the vaccine. Ad26.COV2.S recipients had higher spike-specific TCR breadth than placebo recipients (P = 0.0014). It was noted by the authors that total T cell responses may have been underestimated by the TCR breadth and depth analyses. The study was not powered to compare responses between vaccine doses or regimens. After vaccination, substantial breadth of spike-specific CD8+ and CD4+ T cell responses was reported.

The CDR3 holds 13 amino acids from the cysteine to the phenylalanine. This entry keeps only the CDR3 DNA: 39 bases, framed from base 1. Relative to germline, V is missing 6 bases and J is missing 5 bases, with 4 bases of the junction outside any gene match. The treatment or condition label corresponds to: roughly 19 received Ad26.COV2.S at low or high dose, single or two shots; 5 received placebo; per-sample allocation not given. Repertoires of vaccine and placebo recipients were sequenced from samples taken on day 63 after the first injection. Cohort 1b enrolled fewer than 30 adults aged 18-55 years at a single site in Boston, USA, between 29 July and 7 August 2020. Ad26.COV2.S was a replication-incompetent adenovirus type 26 vector expressing a prefusion-stabilized SARS-CoV-2 spike protein from the original Wuhan strain. The immunoSEQ Assay was the method used to sequence TCRbeta CDR3 regions. After extraction, genomic DNA underwent amplification by bias-controlled multiplex PCR, followed by high-throughput sequencing. As for the authors' bioinformatics: Collapsing and filtering of sequences were performed to quantify the absolute abundance of each unique TCRbeta CDR3 region. T cell fraction was estimated by normalizing TCRbeta template counts to usable DNA, which was measured by amplifying reference genes present in all nucleated cells. Repertoire TCRs were annotated as SARS-CoV-2-specific when V gene, CDR3 amino acid sequence and J gene were exactly matched to a known reactive TCR set. The reference SARS-CoV-2 TCR set came from MIRA and was filtered for enrichment in COVID-19-positive ImmuneCODE repertoires, removing public or cross-reactive TCRs. Drawing on the MIRA antigens, annotated TCRs were analysed further at the level of specific ORF or position within ORF. Depth was the summed frequency of annotated unique rearrangements, while breadth was defined as annotated unique rearrangements over total unique productive rearrangements. Group comparisons of TCR breadth used two-sided Wilcoxon rank-sum tests. TCRdb retrieved this table from immuneACCESS and kept in-frame rearrangements only. Not all clones are present; in checked studies, unresolved V genes account for under half, and no reason is known for the remainder. V, J and clone size reflect that table, while D and trimming were determined from the DNA. The sample yields approximately 400,000 clones; about four fifths were counted once. The ten largest clones represent just under 7.5% of the sample.

As for this clone: The target of this receptor is not known. Base-call qualities are not available, and no considerably larger clone is one nucleotide away.

Here the sequenced sample was peripheral blood, taken in a trial of Ad26.COV2.S vaccine versus placebo. This receptor was taken from a person between 18 and 65 years old who received the Ad26.COV2.S COVID-19 vaccine or a placebo. The sequence is built from TRBV12-3 or TRBV12-4 and TRBJ2-5; 9 middle bases align to TRBD2. The DNA reads as follows: TGTGCCAGCAGCCCTCTAGCGGGGGAGACCCAGTACTTC. Its translation reads: CASSPLAGETQYF.